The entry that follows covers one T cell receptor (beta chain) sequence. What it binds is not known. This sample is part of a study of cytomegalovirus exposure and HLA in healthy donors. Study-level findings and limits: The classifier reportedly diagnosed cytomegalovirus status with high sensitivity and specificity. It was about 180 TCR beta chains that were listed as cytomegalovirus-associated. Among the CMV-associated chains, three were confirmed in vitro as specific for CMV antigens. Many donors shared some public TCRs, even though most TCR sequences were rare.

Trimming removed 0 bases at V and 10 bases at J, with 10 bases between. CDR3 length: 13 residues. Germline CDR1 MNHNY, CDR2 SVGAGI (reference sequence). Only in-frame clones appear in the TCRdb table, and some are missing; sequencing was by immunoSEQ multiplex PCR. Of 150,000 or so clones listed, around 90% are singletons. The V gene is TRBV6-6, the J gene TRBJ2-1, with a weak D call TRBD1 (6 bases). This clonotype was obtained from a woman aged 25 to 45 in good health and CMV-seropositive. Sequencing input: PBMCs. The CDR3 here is CASSYSRGSEQFF. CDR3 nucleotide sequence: TGTGCCAGCAGTTACTCGAGGGGGAGCGAGCAGTTCTTC.